The 14 T cell receptor beta chains below all came from one sample that was sequenced in a study of blood T cell repertoires in COVID-19. Here immunoSEQ multiplex PCR was the method, and the copy in TCRdb shows in-frame clones only, minus some. The sample lists roughly 150,000 clones, around 74% seen once, with around 8% in the top ten. Sample: peripheral blood. Receptors originate from an older woman with COVID-19, enrolled during active disease.

The chain employs TRBV27 and TRBJ1-1; maybe TRBD1 (5 bases). Deletions cut 3 bases from V and 5 bases from J, with 7 bases between. The CDR3 consists of 12 residues. Germline values: CDR1 MNHEY, CDR2 SMNVEV (reference sequence). The chain's CDR3 is CASSFRGTEAFF. In nucleotides, the CDR3 is TGTGCCAGCAGTTTTAGGGGAACTGAAGCTTTCTTT.

The rearrangement joins TRBV18 to TRBJ2-7; D uncertain. The germline CDR1 and CDR2 sequences are KGHSH and LQKENI. The CDR3 length is 14 residues. Trimming shortened V by 5 bases and J by 1 base, and 12 bases separated the two germline ends. Written as DNA, the CDR3 is TGTGCCAGCTCATGGCTAGAGAGATCCTACGAGCAGTACTTC. Translated, it gives CASSWLERSYEQYF.

The rearrangement links TRBV12-3 or TRBV12-4 to TRBJ1-2; possible D gene TRBD1, 5 bases. This CDR3 contains 13 residues. The V gene lost 7 bases and the J gene lost 7 bases, with 16 bases spanning the gap. CDR3 coding DNA: TGTGCCAGCACCCCCCCGGGGGAGGGTGGCTACACCTTC. It yields the protein CASTPPGEGGYTF.

The chain is built from TRBV28 and TRBJ2-3; 9 bases line up with TRBD2. With V trimmed by 5 bases and J by 2 bases, 5 bases remained unmatched. There are 15 residues in the CDR3. Germline values: CDR1 MDHEN, CDR2 SYDVKM. The CDR3 protein is CASSVSSGTTDTQYF. The CDR3 DNA reads TGTGCCAGCAGTGTCTCTAGCGGGACCACAGATACGCAGTATTTT.

This chain connects TRBV5-6 to TRBJ2-7, with TRBD2 as a possible D gene (5 bases). Germline-derived CDR1 and CDR2 are SGHDT and YYEEEE. With 0 bases removed from V and 7 bases from J, the gap between germline ends came to 8 bases. This CDR3 has 12 residues. In DNA, the CDR3 is TGTGCCAGCAGCTTGGTCCCGGGGGAGCAGTACTTC. Amino acids: CASSLVPGEQYF.

The chain links TRBV7-2 to TRBJ2-3; D possibly corresponds to TRBD2 (5 bases). Germline V lookup: CDR1 SGHTA, CDR2 FQGNSA. With 3 bases removed from V and 6 bases from J, the gap between germline ends came to 10 bases. This CDR3 is 13 amino acids long. The DNA for the CDR3 is TGTGCCAGCAGCTTTCCGGGGTTGGATACGCAGTATTTT. This gives the protein CASSFPGLDTQYF.

The chain joins TRBV4-1 to TRBJ2-1, with 9 nucleotides matching TRBD2. V lost 2 bases, J lost 0 bases, and 8 bases stayed unmatched. The CDR3 runs to 18 residues. Germline CDR1 MGHRA, CDR2 YSYEKL. CDR3 residues: CASSQFAGGPGSYNEQFF. The DNA for the CDR3 is TGCGCCAGCAGCCAATTCGCGGGAGGGCCCGGCTCCTACAATGAGCAGTTCTTC.

This clone was detected once. The chain uses TRBV3-1 (or the pseudogene TRBV3-2) and TRBJ1-1; TRBD1 matches at 10 bases. The V segment lost 4 bases and the J segment 6 bases; nucleotides outside the gene matches: 5. The CDR3 has 14 residues. CDR1 is LGHDT and CDR2 is YNNKEL in the germline V gene (reference sequence). The CDR3: CASSPGQGRAEAFF. CDR3 nucleotides: TGTGCCAGCAGCCCGGGACAGGGGAGGGCTGAAGCTTTCTTT.

This clone was observed once. This chain joins TRBV5-1 and TRBJ2-5, with D tentatively TRBD2 (6 bases). This CDR3 region has 15 residues. V lost 0 bases and J lost 4, with 13 bases in between. Germline-derived CDR1 and CDR2 are SGHRS and YFSETQ. CDR3 amino acids: CASSLAAGGLETQYF. CDR3 DNA sequence: TGCGCCAGCAGCTTGGCGGCCGGAGGGTTAGAGACCCAGTACTTC.

This rearrangement joins TRBV6-1 to TRBJ2-1; D possibly corresponds to TRBD1 (5 bases). Germline CDR1 MNHNS, CDR2 SASEGT. V lost 3 bases and J lost 2, with 8 bases in between. The CDR3 length is 14 residues. CDR3 coding DNA: TGTGCCAGCAGTGAGCAGGGCCCCTACAATGAGCAGTTCTTC. This sequence encodes CASSEQGPYNEQFF.

The V and J genes are TRBV5-1 and TRBJ2-2; TRBD2 matches 10 bases. Germline-derived CDR1 and CDR2 are SGHRS and YFSETQ. The CDR3 runs to 19 residues. With 0 bases clipped from V and 7 bases from J, the junction kept 15 bases outside the gene matches. In DNA form, the CDR3 reads TGCGCCAGCAGCTTGGGGGTCAGTCGCCCTAGCGGGAGTGGCGGGGAGCTGTTTTTT. It codes for CASSLGVSRPSGSGGELFF.

V and J are TRBV12-3 or TRBV12-4 and TRBJ2-5; D perhaps matches TRBD2 (6 bases). Trimming removed 1 base from V and 4 bases from J, with 7 bases in between. The CDR3 sequence is 13 residues long. The CDR3 sequence: CASSLGRVETQYF. CDR3 DNA: TGTGCCAGCAGTTTAGGGAGGGTAGAGACCCAGTACTTC.

The genes are TRBV6-5 and TRBJ1-6; TRBD1 matches 8 bases. Germline V gives CDR1 MNHEY, CDR2 SVGAGI. Germline trimming cut 6 bases from V and 10 bases from J; bases unmatched to any gene: 8. There are 14 residues in the CDR3. The DNA for the CDR3 is TGTGCCAGCAGAGTCACAGGGGGGAGGTCACCCCTCCACTTT. This encodes CASRVTGGRSPLHF.

The rearrangement links TRBV5-1 to TRBJ1-6, with a tentative D call TRBD1 (5 bases). CDR1 and CDR2 from the germline V gene are SGHRS and YFSETQ. The ends were cut back, 0 bases at V and 7 bases at J, with 11 bases in the middle. The CDR3 sequence is 15 residues long. The chain's CDR3 is CASSLGWGDNSPLHF. CDR3 coding DNA: TGCGCCAGCAGCTTGGGTTGGGGGGACAATTCACCCCTCCACTTT.